Following are 26 T cell receptor beta chains from one sample sequenced in a study of CD8+ T cells in alopecia areata. RNA, once extracted, was reverse transcribed into cDNA for use as the sequencing template. Measured with immunoSEQ multiplex PCR; TCRdb has only the in-frame clones, and not every one. This sample has 150,000 to 250,000 clones, with 60% to 70% found just once. The sample's treatment: oral pan-JAK inhibitor, 5-10 mg twice daily. The sample consisted of CD4+ T cells sorted from blood, taken at week 4, from a patient treated with tofacitinib. These receptors originate from a human donor with alopecia areata.

The rearrangement joins TRBV4-1 to TRBJ2-5; D ambiguous. Germline CDR1 reads MGHRA; CDR2 reads YSYEKL. The CDR3 consists of 14 residues. Trimming took 4 bases from V and 5 from J, leaving 14 bases between them. The CDR3: CASSRFGRRETQYF. The CDR3 DNA sequence: TGCGCCAGCAGCCGGTTTGGTCGAAGGGAGACCCAGTACTTC.

The table lists this clone with a few counts. The DNA of the CDR3 is TGTGCCGCAGGAGAGGGGACCCAGTACTTC. This translates into CAAGEGTQYF. The chain recombines TRBV30 with TRBJ2-5, with D perhaps matching TRBD2 (5 bases). Per germline, CDR1 GTSNPN and CDR2 SVGIG (reference sequence). V was cut by 8 bases and J by 7 bases, with 11 bases left in between. This CDR3 has 10 amino acids.

The V and J genes are TRBV9 and TRBJ2-5, with 8 nucleotides matching TRBD2. Germline V gives CDR1 SGDLS, CDR2 YYNGEE. CDR3 length equals 13 residues. V trimming: 6 bases; J trimming: 1 base; junction bases outside the gene matches: 2. CDR3 loop: CASNRGGQETQYF. DNA for the CDR3: TGTGCCAGCAACCGGGGGGGCCAAGAGACCCAGTACTTC.

This rearrangement joins TRBV7-2 to TRBJ2-4, with D possibly TRBD2 on 5 matching bases. Germline CDR1 is SGHTA and CDR2 is FQGNSA. The CDR3 totals 16 residues. V was trimmed by 2 bases and J by 1 base, leaving 12 bases between them. This chain's CDR3 is CASSLSGVIAKNIQYF. CDR3 DNA sequence: TGTGCCAGCAGCTTATCCGGGGTTATTGCCAAAAACATTCAGTACTTC.

The chain couples TRBV30 to TRBJ2-1, with D unclear. Germline-derived CDR1 and CDR2 are GTSNPN and SVGIG (reference sequence). Trimming removed 3 bases from V and 4 bases from J, with 10 bases in between. The CDR3 runs to 13 residues. The CDR3 reads CAWSGSRYNEQFF. Written as DNA, the CDR3 is TGTGCCTGGAGCGGTTCCCGATACAATGAGCAGTTCTTC.

The chain employs TRBV6-5 and TRBJ1-1; possibly TRBD1 for D (5 bases). This CDR3 region has 14 residues. The germline V gene encodes CDR1 MNHEY and CDR2 SVGAGI. Trimming took 2 bases from V and 4 from J, leaving 11 bases between them. CDR3 sequence: CASSYGGESTEAFF. The DNA of the CDR3 is TGTGCCAGCAGTTACGGGGGGGAGAGCACTGAAGCTTTCTTT.

The chain joins TRBV4-1 to TRBJ2-5, with 12 nucleotides matching TRBD1. Trimming at V came to 4 bases and at J to 6 bases, leaving 12 bases not matched to a gene. Germline CDR1 MGHRA, CDR2 YSYEKL. The CDR3 is made up of 17 amino acids. This CDR3 reads CASSPGGGTGGAKTQYF. DNA for the CDR3: TGCGCCAGCAGCCCCGGAGGTGGGACAGGGGGCGCGAAGACCCAGTACTTC.

As for this clone: One end of the junction fails to match germline, which may point to a read error. V usage is TRBV5-1 and J usage is TRBJ1-2, with 10 bases that match TRBD1. The CDR3 covers 13 residues. The germline CDR1 and CDR2 sequences are SGHRS and YFSETQ. The CDR3 DNA follows: TGCGCCAGCAGCCAGGGACAGGGGTATGACTACACCTTC. Amino acid sequence: CASSQGQGYDYTF.

This clone was seen a few times. CDR3 nucleotide sequence: TGTGCCAGCACCGAAGCGGCAGGGTCCTACAATGAGCAGTTCTTC. It specifies CASTEAAGSYNEQFF. The chain has TRBV11-1 and TRBJ2-1; the D gene could be TRBD1 or TRBD2 (5 bases each). CDR3 length: 15 amino acids. Looked up from germline, CDR1 is SGHAT and CDR2 is FQDESV (reference sequence). Trimming took 7 bases from V and 1 from J, leaving 14 bases between them. The full variable domain, its missing parts supplied by reference TRBV11-1 and TRBJ2-1, is EAEVAQSPRYKITEKSQAVAFWCDPISGHATLYWYRQILGQGPELLVQFQDESVVDDSQLPKDRFSAERLKGVDSTLKIQPAELGDSAMYLCASTEAAGSYNEQFFGPGTRLTVL.

This chain uses TRBV9 with TRBJ2-1, with D perhaps being TRBD1 or TRBD2 (5 bases each). Trimming took 4 bases from V and 7 from J, leaving 15 bases between them. CDR3 length: 14 residues. Germline values: CDR1 SGDLS, CDR2 YYNGEE. CDR3 coding DNA: TGTGCCAGCAGCCGGTTCGGGGCGGTGAATGAGCAGTTCTTC. Translated: CASSRFGAVNEQFF.

The table lists this clone with a few counts. As DNA, the CDR3 is TGTGCCAGCAGCAAAGACAGGCCTCAATCGAATTTT. Encoded protein: CASSKDRPQSNF. The genes are TRBV21-1 and TRBJ1-5; TRBD1 is the table's D call, not checked against the DNA. TRBV21-1 is noted as a pseudogene. This CDR3 region has 12 residues.

About this clone: As the CDR3 is not closed by the conserved phenylalanine or tryptophan, this likely results from a read error. This chain links TRBV30 with TRBJ2-7; 7 nucleotides agree with TRBD1. This CDR3 contains 15 residues. CDR1 is GTSNPN, CDR2 SVGIG, per germline (reference sequence). Trimming took 2 bases from V and 5 from J; bases not matched to a gene: 12. The CDR3 DNA follows: TGTGCCTGGAGTTTTGTATTGACAGGGACCAACGAGCAGTACCTC. Its protein product is CAWSFVLTGTNEQYL.

CDR3 region: CASSSPSPSYEQYF. DNA of the CDR3: TGTGCCAGCAGTTCCCCGTCCCCCTCCTACGAGCAGTACTTC. The V and J genes are TRBV28 and TRBJ2-7; D gene ambiguous. The CDR3 sequence is 14 residues long. The germline V gene encodes CDR1 MDHEN and CDR2 SYDVKM. V dropped 4 bases and J dropped 0 bases, with 10 bases sitting between them.

The chain carries TRBV30 and TRBJ1-1, with D possibly matching TRBD1 (6 bases). V lost 4 bases, J lost 5 bases, and 11 bases lay in between. The germline CDR1 and CDR2 sequences are GTSNPN and SVGIG (reference sequence). This CDR3 has 12 amino acids. The CDR3 region has the DNA TGTGCCTGGACGGACAGAGGGACTGAAGCTTTCTTT. Its protein product is CAWTDRGTEAFF. Full variable domain (missing parts from reference TRBV30 and TRBJ1-1): SQTIHQWPATLVQPVGSPLSLECTVEGTSNPNLYWYRQAAGRGLQLLFYSVGIGQISSEVPQNLSASRPQDRQFILSSKKLLLSDSGFYLCAWTDRGTEAFFGQGTRLTVV.

V and J are TRBV11-2 and TRBJ2-5; 8 nucleotides align to TRBD1. Germline trimming cut 9 bases from V and 5 bases from J; bases unmatched to any gene: 14. Germline V gives CDR1 SGHAT, CDR2 FQNNGV. This CDR3 has 15 amino acids. DNA for the CDR3: TGTGCCAGAGACACCATAAGGACAGGGCAGGAGACCCAGTACTTC. Translating it yields CARDTIRTGQETQYF.

The rearrangement links TRBV7-2 to TRBJ2-7; 9 bases map to TRBD2. Germline-derived CDR1 and CDR2 are SGHTA and FQGNSA. V lost 6 bases, J lost 3 bases, and 6 bases stayed unmatched. The CDR3 is 14 residues long. CDR3 region: CASSSSGDYYEQYF. The CDR3 bases are TGTGCCAGCAGTTCTAGCGGGGATTACTACGAGCAGTACTTC. The full variable domain, with the rest looked up from reference TRBV7-2 and TRBJ2-7, is GAGVSQSPSNKVTEKGKDVELRCDPISGHTALYWYRQSLGQGLEFLIYFQGNSAPDKSGLPSDRFSAERTGGSVSTLTIQRTQQEDSAVYLCASSSSGDYYEQYFGPGTRLTVT.

This clone showed up just a few times. The rearrangement links TRBV15 to TRBJ1-6; no reliable D call. The germline CDR1 and CDR2 sequences are LNHNV and YYDKDF (reference sequence). Trimming left V 1 base short and J 7 bases short, with 5 bases between. The CDR3 consists of 13 residues. The CDR3 here is CATSRGRNSPLHF. DNA for the CDR3: TGTGCCACCAGCAGAGGTCGGAATTCACCCCTCCACTTT.

The V call is TRBV28, the J call TRBJ2-1; possibly TRBD2 for D (5 bases). The CDR3 runs to 11 residues. Germline CDR1 reads MDHEN; CDR2 reads SYDVKM. The germline V and J ends were trimmed by 6 bases and 10 bases, with 10 bases remaining between them. CDR3 coding DNA: TGTGCCAGCAGGGGAGTGAGGGAGCAGTTCTTC. This sequence encodes CASRGVREQFF. The full variable domain, in which reference TRBV28 and TRBJ2-1 provide the parts outside the CDR3, is DVKVTQSSRYLVKRTGEKVFLECVQDMDHENMFWYRQDPGLGLRLIYFSYDVKMKEKGDIPEGYSVSREKKERFSLILESASTNQTSMYLCASRGVREQFFGPGTRLTVL.

J is TRBJ1-2 and V is TRBV6-5; 7 bases line up with TRBD1. V dropped 6 bases and J dropped 6; count of bases not matched to a gene: 7. The CDR3 extends over 13 amino acids. CDR1 is MNHEY, CDR2 SVGAGI, per germline. The CDR3 nucleotides are TGTGCCAGCAGCCGTACAGGGGATCATGGCTACACCTTC. It yields the protein CASSRTGDHGYTF.

The rearrangement joins TRBV29-1 to TRBJ1-1; D remains unclear. The CDR3 extends over 14 amino acids. Germline V lookup: CDR1 SQVTM, CDR2 ANQGSEA. Trimming took off 3 bases at V and 0 bases at J, with 11 bases between the two ends. CDR3 amino acids: CSVELMLVNTEAFF. The CDR3 DNA follows: TGCAGCGTTGAGTTGATGTTGGTGAACACTGAAGCTTTCTTT. The variable domain in full, with the rest retrieved from reference TRBV29-1 and TRBJ1-1, is SAVISQKPSRDICQRGTSLTIQCQVDSQVTMMFWYRQQPGQSLTLIATANQGSEATYESGFVIDKFPISRPNLTFSTLTVSNMSPEDSSIYLCSVELMLVNTEAFFGQGTRLTVV.

The V call is TRBV30, the J call TRBJ1-2, with no clear D. CDR1 and CDR2 from the germline V gene are GTSNPN and SVGIG (reference sequence). The CDR3 sequence is 13 residues long. Trimming removed 2 bases at V and 4 bases at J, with 11 bases between. The CDR3 region has the DNA TGTGCCTGGAGTAGGCCCGACGTCTATGGCTACACCTTC. Its protein is CAWSRPDVYGYTF.

This sequence joins TRBV29-1 and TRBJ2-7, with TRBD2 matching over 7 bases. CDR3 size: 13 residues. Germline V gives CDR1 SQVTM, CDR2 ANQGSEA. The ends lost 3 bases at V and 3 bases at J; junction bases unmatched: 5. The CDR3 bases are TGCAGCGTTGATGGGGAGGGAGACTACGAGCAGTACTTC. Protein product: CSVDGEGDYEQYF.

The chain combines TRBV29-1 with TRBJ2-7, with D uncertain. The V gene's germline CDR1 is SQVTM and CDR2 ANQGSEA. V lost 6 bases to trimming and J lost 5 bases, with 14 bases between them. The CDR3 covers 12 residues. CDR3 amino acids: CSVKPRLNEQYF. CDR3 DNA: TGCAGCGTCAAACCCCGCCTTAACGAGCAGTACTTC.

This clone was recorded a few times. The V and J genes are TRBV13 and TRBJ2-5; TRBD2 aligns across 9 bases. The CDR3 totals 16 residues. Trimming took 5 bases from V and 3 from J; bases not matched to a gene: 10. Germline V gene data show CDR1 as PRHDT and CDR2 as FYEKMQ (reference sequence). The CDR3 bases are TGTGCCAGCAGCCCATCGTGGCGGGGGGGCAAAGAGACCCAGTACTTC. It encodes CASSPSWRGGKETQYF. The variable domain in full, with the rest retrieved from reference TRBV13 and TRBJ2-5, is AAGVIQSPRHLIKEKRETATLKCYPIPRHDTVYWYQQGPGQDPQFLISFYEKMQSDKGSIPDRFSAQQFSDYHSELNMSSLELGDSALYFCASSPSWRGGKETQYFGPGTRLLVL.

The chain joins TRBV7-2 to TRBJ2-7; D is ambiguous. Per the germline V gene, CDR1 is SGHTA and CDR2 is FQGNSA. This CDR3 has 13 amino acids. Trimming removed 5 bases from V and 4 bases from J, with 12 bases in between. The CDR3 protein is CASSPKGAYEQYF. CDR3 DNA sequence: TGTGCCAGCAGCCCAAAGGGCGCATACGAGCAGTACTTC.

The chain has TRBV6-1 and TRBJ1-5; 8 bases are a match to TRBD1. This CDR3 has 15 residues. The V and J ends lost 6 bases and 0 bases, in that order; junction bases with no gene match: 4. The germline V gene encodes CDR1 MNHNS and CDR2 SASEGT. For the CDR3, the DNA is TGTGCCAGCAGCCAGACAGGGGATAGCAATCAGCCCCAGCATTTT. Encoded protein: CASSQTGDSNQPQHF.